The 19 T cell receptor beta chains given below trace back to one sample, sequenced in a study of technical replicates of blood from a few donors. Measured with immunoSEQ multiplex PCR; TCRdb has only the in-frame clones, and not every one. The sample includes around 93,000 clones, less than 95% of them seen just once. The sequencing input was T cells isolated from PBMCs. These receptors all come from a human donor in good health.

The V and J genes are TRBV7-6 and TRBJ2-1, with D tentatively TRBD1 (6 bases). The germline V gene encodes CDR1 SGHVS and CDR2 FNYEAQ. CDR3 size: 15 residues. Trimming took off 4 bases at V and 0 bases at J, with 10 bases between the two ends. CDR3 residues: CASSSQGFSYNEQFF. The CDR3 bases are TGTGCCAGCAGCTCACAGGGTTTCTCCTACAATGAGCAGTTCTTC.

J is TRBJ1-3 and V is TRBV6-5; D call uncertain. Trimming took off 6 bases at V and 1 base at J, with 4 bases between the two ends. Germline loops: CDR1 MNHEY, CDR2 SVGAGI. There are 12 residues in the CDR3. The CDR3 bases are TGTGCCAGCAGGGCTTCTGGAAACACCATATATTTT. Its protein product is CASRASGNTIYF.

The CDR3 is CASSLRSGTGNTIYF. The CDR3 nucleotides are TGTGCCAGCAGCTTAAGGTCAGGGACAGGAAACACCATATATTTT. This chain links TRBV11-2 with TRBJ1-3; weak D call: TRBD1 (6 bases). Germline-derived CDR1 and CDR2 are SGHAT and FQNNGV. The CDR3 length is 15 residues. The V gene lost 2 bases and the J gene lost 4 bases, with 12 bases spanning the gap.

The chain uses TRBV25-1 and TRBJ2-1; 8 bases align to TRBD2. CDR3 length equals 16 residues. V shed 0 bases and J 5 bases; nucleotides not matched to a gene: 6. CDR1 MGHDK and CDR2 SYGVNS come from the germline V gene. The CDR3 is CASSEYPQRENNEQFF. As DNA, the CDR3 is TGTGCCAGCAGTGAATATCCCCAGCGGGAGAACAATGAGCAGTTCTTC.

The J gene is TRBJ2-5, the V gene TRBV19; D possibly corresponds to TRBD1 (5 bases). This CDR3 has 14 residues. Germline V gene data show CDR1 as LNHDA and CDR2 as SQIVND (reference sequence). Trimming left V 1 base short and J 5 bases short, with 11 bases between. DNA of the CDR3: TGTGCCAGTAGTATAGGACAGTCTCGGGAGACCCAGTACTTC. Amino acid sequence: CASSIGQSRETQYF.

The genes are TRBV6-6 and TRBJ1-3; a weak D match, TRBD1 (5 bases). The V gene's germline CDR1 is MNHNY and CDR2 SVGAGI (reference sequence). This CDR3 is 13 amino acids long. V was clipped by 0 bases and J by 8 bases, with 8 bases between them. CDR3 in DNA: TGTGCCAGCAGTTACTCCAGGGTTGACACCATATATTTT. This encodes CASSYSRVDTIYF.

The rearrangement joins TRBV27 to TRBJ2-7, with 7 nucleotides matching TRBD1. The ends lost 4 bases at V and 4 bases at J; junction bases unmatched: 7. From germline, CDR1 is MNHEY and CDR2 SMNVEV (reference sequence). The CDR3 length is 14 residues. DNA for the CDR3: TGTGCCAGCAGTTCCGACAGGGAGCTTTACGAGCAGTACTTC. Translating gives CASSSDRELYEQYF.

This chain joins TRBV1 and TRBJ2-7; TRBD2 is the table's D call, not checked against the DNA. TRBV1 is shown as a pseudogene. This CDR3 is 15 amino acids long. CDR3 coding DNA: TGCACCAGCAGCCAAATCCCGGACTCGGGCTACGAGCAGTACTTC. Protein sequence: CTSSQIPDSGYEQYF.

The V gene is TRBV7-2, the J gene TRBJ1-4; D is undetermined. In germline, CDR1 is SGHTA, CDR2 FQGNSA. Deletions cut 1 base from V and 0 bases from J, with 12 bases between. The CDR3 has 17 amino acids. The CDR3 loop reads CASSLGPLSTTNEKLFF. CDR3 in DNA: TGTGCCAGCAGCTTAGGTCCGCTTTCTACAACTAATGAAAAACTGTTTTTT.

This chain connects TRBV19 to TRBJ2-1; 12 bases are a match to TRBD2. This CDR3 has 18 amino acids. V gave up 8 bases and J gave up 2 bases; unmatched junction bases: 13. The V gene's germline CDR1 is LNHDA and CDR2 SQIVND (reference sequence). The CDR3 protein is CASDGRLTSGSPYNEQFF. DNA of the CDR3: TGTGCCAGTGACGGACGATTGACTAGCGGGAGTCCCTACAATGAGCAGTTCTTC.

J is TRBJ1-2 and V is TRBV7-2, with a possible D match to TRBD1 (6 bases). Trimming took 0 bases from V and 6 from J, leaving 8 bases between them. The CDR3 extends over 13 amino acids. From germline, CDR1 is SGHTA and CDR2 FQGNSA. CDR3 bases: TGTGCCAGCAGCTTAGCGGCAGGGGATGGCTACACCTTC. It specifies CASSLAAGDGYTF. Full variable domain (rest looked up from reference TRBV7-2 and TRBJ1-2): GAGVSQSPSNKVTEKGKDVELRCDPISGHTALYWYRQSLGQGLEFLIYFQGNSAPDKSGLPSDRFSAERTGGSVSTLTIQRTQQEDSAVYLCASSLAAGDGYTFGSGTRLTVV.

V gene TRBV4-2 combines with J gene TRBJ2-7, with 11 bases aligning to TRBD2. The length of the CDR3 is 15 residues. Germline assignment: CDR1 LGHNA and CDR2 YNFKEQ. V shed 1 base, J shed 6 bases, and the junction held 5 bases outside the gene matches. For the CDR3, the DNA is TGTGCCAGCAGCCAAGGGGGACTAGCGGCGGTCGAGCAGTACTTC. This translates into CASSQGGLAAVEQYF.

This chain joins TRBV28 and TRBJ2-5; 10 nucleotides match TRBD2. There are 14 residues in the CDR3. From germline, CDR1 is MDHEN and CDR2 SYDVKM. Trimming removed 7 bases from V and 4 bases from J; junction bases left unmatched: 6. Here the CDR3 reads CASTVAGGRETQYF. In nucleotides, the CDR3 is TGTGCCAGCACCGTAGCGGGAGGAAGAGAGACCCAGTACTTC.

The chain combines TRBV6-5 with TRBJ2-5, with D perhaps matching TRBD2 (7 bases). CDR3 length: 14 residues. Deletions cut 3 bases from V and 8 bases from J, with 16 bases between. Looked up from germline, CDR1 is MNHEY and CDR2 is SVGAGI. Here the CDR3 DNA reads TGTGCCAGCAGTTATGGCGGGGGCAGTAGAACCCAGTACTTC. Its translation: CASSYGGGSRTQYF.

DNA for the CDR3: TGTGCCTGGAGCGCAGGGGAGAATTCACCCCTCCACTTT. Residues: CAWSAGENSPLHF. This chain uses TRBV30 with TRBJ1-6; TRBD1 is a possible D gene (6 bases). V was trimmed by 3 bases and J by 7 bases, leaving 10 bases between them. This CDR3 is built from 13 residues. The germline V gene has CDR1 GTSNPN and CDR2 SVGIG (reference sequence).

The table lists this clone with many counts. The V call is TRBV4-2, the J call TRBJ2-7; D unresolved. V was shortened by 0 bases and J by 0 bases, with 12 bases between the two germline ends. Germline V gives CDR1 LGHNA, CDR2 YNFKEQ. The CDR3 consists of 16 residues. CDR3 sequence: CASSQDQETPSYEQYF. The DNA for the CDR3 is TGTGCCAGCAGCCAAGATCAGGAAACTCCCTCCTACGAGCAGTACTTC.

This chain connects TRBV6-1 to TRBJ2-7; tentative D call: TRBD1 (6 bases). The CDR3 has 14 residues. Trimming left V 3 bases short and J 2 bases short, with 11 bases between. Germline V gives CDR1 MNHNS, CDR2 SASEGT. The DNA of the CDR3 is TGTGCCAGCAGTGATGCAGGGGATACCTACGAGCAGTACTTC. As protein: CASSDAGDTYEQYF.

The chain joins TRBV9 to TRBJ2-3, with D tentatively TRBD2 (6 bases). The CDR3 consists of 18 residues. CDR1 is SGDLS, CDR2 YYNGEE, per germline. The V and J ends lost 4 bases and 4 bases respectively, with 25 bases between them. The CDR3 here is CASSSSGGVGFGADTQYF. DNA for the CDR3: TGTGCCAGCAGCTCATCTGGCGGGGTGGGATTCGGGGCAGATACGCAGTATTTT.

The chain recombines TRBV11-2 with TRBJ1-1; D uncertain. CDR3 length: 14 residues. Trimming cost V 5 bases and J 2 bases, with 12 bases left between them. Germline V gene lookup returns CDR1 SGHAT and CDR2 FQNNGV. This CDR3 reads CASSPEEVNTEAFF. CDR3 DNA: TGTGCCAGCAGCCCCGAGGAGGTCAACACTGAAGCTTTCTTT.